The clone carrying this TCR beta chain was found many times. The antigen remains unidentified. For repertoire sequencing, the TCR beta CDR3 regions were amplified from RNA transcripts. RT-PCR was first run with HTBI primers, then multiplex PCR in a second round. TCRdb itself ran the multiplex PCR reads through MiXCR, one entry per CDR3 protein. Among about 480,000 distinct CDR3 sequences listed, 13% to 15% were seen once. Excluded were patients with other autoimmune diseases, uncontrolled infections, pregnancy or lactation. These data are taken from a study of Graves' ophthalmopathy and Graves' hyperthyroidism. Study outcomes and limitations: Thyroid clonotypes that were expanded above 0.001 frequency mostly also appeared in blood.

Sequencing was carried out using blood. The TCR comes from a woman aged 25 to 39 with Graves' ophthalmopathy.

CDR3 amino acids: CASSVDEGVQYGYTF. CDR3 bases: TGTGCCAGCAGCGTAGATGAAGGGGTTCAGTATGGCTACACCTTC. V gene TRBV9 combines with J gene TRBJ1-2, with D possibly being TRBD1 (5 bases). Per germline, CDR1 SGDLS and CDR2 YYNGEE. The CDR3 extends over 15 amino acids. Trimming took off 0 bases at V and 5 bases at J, with 14 bases between the two ends.